Shown below are 19 T cell receptor beta chains from a single sample sequenced in a study of T cell repertoires in ileal Crohn's disease. Time point reported: neoterminal ileum biopsy at postoperative endoscopy, about 6 months after surgery. The table came from immunoSEQ multiplex PCR; TCRdb's copy has only in-frame clones and leaves some out. The sample lists about 2,500 clones; about four fifths were seen once. The material sequenced was ileal tissue. Source of these receptors: an adult with Crohn's disease.

The V and J genes are TRBV30 and TRBJ2-3; D not certain. Looked up from germline, CDR1 is GTSNPN and CDR2 is SVGIG (reference sequence). Trimming took 5 bases from V and 2 from J, leaving 5 bases between them. CDR3 length equals 11 residues. The DNA of the CDR3 is TGTGCCTGGTATAACACAGATACGCAGTATTTT. It translates to CAWYNTDTQYF.

The chain couples TRBV9 to TRBJ2-2; perhaps TRBD2 as D (6 bases). The germline gives CDR1 SGDLS, CDR2 YYNGEE. Deletions cut 1 base from V and 7 bases from J, with 14 bases between. The CDR3 contains 15 residues. This CDR3 reads CASSVSGRGGGELFF. The DNA of the CDR3 is TGTGCCAGCAGCGTATCAGGGCGGGGAGGCGGGGAGCTGTTTTTT.

The rearrangement joins TRBV7-9 to TRBJ2-6; 8 nucleotides line up with TRBD2. The germline CDR1 and CDR2 sequences are SEHNR and FQNEAQ (reference sequence). Trimming at V came to 5 bases and at J to 3 bases, leaving 9 bases not matched to a gene. The CDR3 covers 17 residues. The CDR3 DNA reads as TGTGCCAGCAGCCGCGGGGGGCGGTACGATGGGGCCAACGTCCTGACTTTC. Its protein product is CASSRGGRYDGANVLTF.

This clone has a handful of counts. The chain recombines TRBV7-2 with TRBJ1-2, with a tentative D call TRBD1 (5 bases). Germline V gives CDR1 SGHTA, CDR2 FQGNSA. The length of the CDR3 is 13 residues. V lost 5 bases to trimming and J lost 4 bases, with 11 bases between them. In DNA, the CDR3 is TGTGCCAGCAGCCCGGACGGGGGCTATGGCTACACCTTC. The encoded protein is CASSPDGGYGYTF. Full variable domain (outside the CDR3, taken from reference TRBV7-2 and TRBJ1-2): GAGVSQSPSNKVTEKGKDVELRCDPISGHTALYWYRQSLGQGLEFLIYFQGNSAPDKSGLPSDRFSAERTGGSVSTLTIQRTQQEDSAVYLCASSPDGGYGYTFGSGTRLTVV.

This clone was seen a few times. V is TRBV15 and J is TRBJ2-5, with a weak D call TRBD2 (6 bases). V gave up 1 base and J gave up 6 bases, with 9 bases separating them. Germline CDR1 LNHNV, CDR2 YYDKDF (reference sequence). The CDR3 loop spans 13 amino acids. The CDR3 sequence is CATSRAGEKTQYF. CDR3 DNA: TGTGCCACCAGCAGAGCGGGAGAGAAGACCCAGTACTTC.

The chain employs TRBV2 and TRBJ2-5; D perhaps matches TRBD1 (5 bases). The CDR3 spans 13 residues. The germline CDR1 and CDR2 sequences are SNHLY and FYNNEI. Trimming stripped 4 bases from V and 3 bases from J, with 9 bases between. The CDR3 coding sequence is TGTGCCAGCAGTGGGGGCTTGGAAGAGACCCAGTACTTC. Residues: CASSGGLEETQYF.

The chain uses TRBV5-6 and TRBJ2-1, with 7 bases matching TRBD1. Germline-derived CDR1 and CDR2 are SGHDT and YYEEEE. There are 16 residues in the CDR3. V lost 2 bases, J lost 3 bases, and 8 bases stayed unmatched. CDR3 sequence: CASSFSDRSRYNEQFF. The DNA for the CDR3 is TGTGCCAGCAGCTTCTCGGACAGGTCGCGCTACAATGAGCAGTTCTTC.

CDR3 loop: CASRLEGGEQYF. CDR3 DNA: TGCGCCAGCCGACTGGAGGGAGGGGAGCAGTACTTC. This sequence joins TRBV10-2 and TRBJ2-7, with 7 bases identical to TRBD2. Germline trimming cut 8 bases from V and 7 bases from J; bases unmatched to any gene: 8. This CDR3 spans 12 amino acids. Germline assignment: CDR1 WSHSY and CDR2 SAAADI.

This clone was found a few times. This chain uses TRBV9 with TRBJ1-1, with D unresolved. Germline assignment: CDR1 SGDLS and CDR2 YYNGEE. Trimming removed 3 bases at V and 7 bases at J, with 10 bases between. The CDR3 is 12 amino acids. The CDR3 loop is CASSGSGVEAFF. CDR3 coding DNA: TGTGCCAGCAGCGGAAGCGGAGTTGAAGCTTTCTTT.

The chain is built from TRBV11-2 and TRBJ2-7, with D maybe TRBD2 (5 bases). CDR3 length equals 14 residues. Trimming stripped 0 bases from V and 1 base from J, with 7 bases between. Germline CDR1 is SGHAT and CDR2 is FQNNGV. The CDR3 reads CASSLDRGSYEQYF. For the CDR3, the DNA is TGTGCCAGCAGCTTAGATCGGGGATCCTACGAGCAGTACTTC.

This clone was observed a few times. This rearrangement joins TRBV6-5 to TRBJ2-3; D is perhaps TRBD2 (5 bases). This CDR3 comprises 14 residues. CDR1 is MNHEY and CDR2 is SVGAGI in the germline V gene. V was cut by 3 bases and J by 2 bases, with 9 bases left in between. The CDR3 sequence: CASSYIGDTDTQYF. CDR3 coding DNA: TGTGCCAGCAGTTATATCGGGGACACAGATACGCAGTATTTT.

The gene calls are TRBV2 and TRBJ2-7; D may be TRBD1 (5 bases). The V end lost 7 bases, the J end lost 6 bases, and 13 bases lay between the germline ends. CDR1 SNHLY and CDR2 FYNNEI come from the germline V gene. This CDR3 has 12 residues. The CDR3 spells CASNRQDREQYF. The DNA of the CDR3 is TGTGCCAGCAACAGGCAGGACCGCGAGCAGTACTTC.

The chain carries TRBV27 and TRBJ2-7, with a tentative D call TRBD2 (5 bases). This CDR3 contains 14 residues. Trimming took off 5 bases at V and 2 bases at J, with 13 bases between the two ends. Germline V gene data show CDR1 as MNHEY and CDR2 as SMNVEV (reference sequence). CDR3: CASSVGIGAYEQYF. In DNA, the CDR3 is TGTGCCAGCAGTGTCGGGATTGGTGCCTACGAGCAGTACTTC.

The rearrangement joins TRBV5-1 to TRBJ2-3; no reliable D call. The V end was cut by 0 bases, the J end by 5 bases, with 10 bases between. CDR1 SGHRS and CDR2 YFSETQ come from the germline V gene. The length of the CDR3 is 14 residues. The DNA for the CDR3 is TGCGCCAGCAGCTTGGCAGGCCGGATAGATACGCAGTATTTT. Protein sequence: CASSLAGRIDTQYF.

CDR3 bases: TGTGCCAGCTCCGGCGGGGAAGGCACAGATACGCAGTATTTT. Translated: CASSGGEGTDTQYF. The chain uses TRBV2 and TRBJ2-3, with a weak D call TRBD2 (6 bases). This CDR3 contains 14 residues. Germline loops: CDR1 SNHLY, CDR2 FYNNEI. Trimming removed 8 bases from V and 1 base from J, with 13 bases in between. Full variable domain (outside the CDR3, taken from reference TRBV2 and TRBJ2-3): EPEVTQTPSHQVTQMGQEVILRCVPISNHLYFYWYRQILGQKVEFLVSFYNNEISEKSEIFDDQFSVERPDGSNFTLKIRSTKLEDSAMYFCASSGGEGTDTQYFGPGTRLTVL.

Written as DNA, the CDR3 is TGCGCCAGCAGCCAAGAGGGACAGGGGATCGGTGAGCAGTTCTTC. It is translated as CASSQEGQGIGEQFF. The gene calls are TRBV4-1 and TRBJ2-1; TRBD1 agrees at 10 bases. V was pared by 0 bases and J by 9 bases, with 5 bases of the junction left unmatched. CDR1 is MGHRA and CDR2 is YSYEKL in the germline V gene. This CDR3 is 15 amino acids long.

Remarks on this clone: Compared with germline, one end of the junction differs, possibly owing to a read error. The chain has TRBV7-9 and TRBJ2-2; 9 bases fit TRBD2. The CDR3 is 15 residues long. Per the germline V gene, CDR1 is SEHNR and CDR2 is FQNEAQ (reference sequence). CDR3 protein: CASSFGLAKTGELFF. In DNA, the CDR3 is TGTGCCAGCAGCTTTGGACTAGCGAAGACCGGGGAGCTGTTTTTT.

The J gene is TRBJ2-7, the V gene TRBV11-3; D uncertain. Trimming shortened V by 3 bases and J by 3 bases, and 12 bases separated the two germline ends. The CDR3 has 14 amino acids. CDR1 and CDR2 from the germline V gene are SGHNT and YENEEA. CDR3 sequence: CASSFRQRFYEQYF. Here the CDR3 DNA reads TGTGCCAGCAGCTTTCGGCAGCGTTTCTACGAGCAGTACTTC.

This clone was counted a single time. J is TRBJ2-3 and V is TRBV7-9; TRBD2 agrees at 7 bases. CDR1 is SEHNR, CDR2 FQNEAQ, per germline (reference sequence). V trimming: 7 bases; J trimming: 1 base; junction bases outside the gene matches: 14. The CDR3 runs to 17 residues. CDR3 protein: CASNVLAGVKGTDTQYF. The CDR3 DNA sequence: TGTGCCAGCAACGTTCTTGCGGGAGTTAAGGGCACAGATACGCAGTATTTT.